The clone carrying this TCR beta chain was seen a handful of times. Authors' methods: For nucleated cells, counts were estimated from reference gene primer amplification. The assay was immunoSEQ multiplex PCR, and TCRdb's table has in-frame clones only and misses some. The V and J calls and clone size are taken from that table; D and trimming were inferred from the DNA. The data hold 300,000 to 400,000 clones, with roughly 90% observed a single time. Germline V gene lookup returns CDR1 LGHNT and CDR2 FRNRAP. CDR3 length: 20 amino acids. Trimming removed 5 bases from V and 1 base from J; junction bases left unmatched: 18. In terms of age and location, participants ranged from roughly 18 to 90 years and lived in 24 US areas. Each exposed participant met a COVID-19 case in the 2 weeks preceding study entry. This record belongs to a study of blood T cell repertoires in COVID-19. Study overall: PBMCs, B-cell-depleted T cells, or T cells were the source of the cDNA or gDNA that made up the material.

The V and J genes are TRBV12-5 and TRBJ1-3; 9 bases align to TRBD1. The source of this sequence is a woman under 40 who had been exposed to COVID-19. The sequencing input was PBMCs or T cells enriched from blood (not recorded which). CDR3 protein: CASGLIGRDRAVESGNTIYF. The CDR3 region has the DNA TGTGCTAGTGGTCTAATCGGCCGGGACAGGGCGGTGGAGTCTGGAAACACCATATATTTT.